These 14 T cell receptor beta chains were sequenced from one sample in a study of beta chain features in type 1 diabetes. The authors reverse transcribed all of the isolated RNA, so sequencing captured expressed TCRB transcripts. The assay was immunoSEQ multiplex PCR, and TCRdb's table has in-frame clones only and misses some. The sample consists of around 450,000 clones, roughly an eighth of them appearing once. The sample was naive CD4+ T cells from blood. These TCRs come from a woman younger than 35 in good health.

In DNA form, the CDR3 reads TGTGCCAGCAGCCCGACGGGCACCGAGCAGTACGTC. It is translated as CASSPTGTEQYV. The chain is built from TRBV6-5 and TRBJ2-7; D is ambiguous. Germline V gene lookup returns CDR1 MNHEY and CDR2 SVGAGI. V gave up 6 bases and J gave up 6 bases, with 12 bases separating them. The CDR3 spans 12 residues.

The rearrangement joins TRBV9 to TRBJ1-1; a possible D gene is TRBD1 (6 bases). This CDR3 is 12 amino acids long. From germline, CDR1 is SGDLS and CDR2 YYNGEE. The V end lost 3 bases, the J end lost 7 bases, and 10 bases lay between the germline ends. The CDR3 bases are TGTGCCAGCAGCGCAGGGGTCGGTGAAGCTTTCTTT. This translates into CASSAGVGEAFF.

The sample holds a few counts of this clone. V is TRBV9 and J is TRBJ2-1, with TRBD2 identical over 9 bases. CDR1 and CDR2 (germline): SGDLS, YYNGEE. The CDR3 runs to 13 residues. The ends lost 2 bases at V and 12 bases at J; junction bases unmatched: 6. This CDR3 reads CASSVTSGTGQFF. The CDR3 DNA reads TGTGCCAGCAGCGTGACTAGCGGCACGGGGCAGTTCTTC.

V usage is TRBV4-2 and J usage is TRBJ2-7; D gene unclear. Trimming removed 4 bases at V and 0 bases at J, with 13 bases between. The CDR3 runs 15 residues. Germline values: CDR1 LGHNA, CDR2 YNFKEQ. The CDR3 nucleotides are TGTGCCAGCAGCCGGTCCGGGCCAAACTCCTACGAGCAGTACTTC. It is translated as CASSRSGPNSYEQYF.

V usage is TRBV5-4 and J usage is TRBJ2-5; a possible D gene is TRBD2 (6 bases). The CDR3 length is 14 residues. The germline V gene has CDR1 SGHNT and CDR2 YYREEE (reference sequence). Trimming stripped 7 bases from V and 4 bases from J, with 17 bases between. The CDR3, as DNA: TGTGCCAGCCGGCGGGGTGGGTCAGGAGAGACCCAGTACTTC. This sequence encodes CASRRGGSGETQYF.

The chain recombines TRBV29-1 with TRBJ2-3; D remains ambiguous. The germline V gene encodes CDR1 SQVTM and CDR2 ANQGSEA. V dropped 7 bases and J dropped 7 bases, with 21 bases sitting between them. The CDR3 runs to 14 residues. The CDR3 DNA sequence: TGCAGCGCTCTTCCGGTCCTGCCTTCATATACGCAGTATTTT. The encoded protein is CSALPVLPSYTQYF.

This clone appeared a few times. The chain's CDR3 is CASSIFPDQPQHF. The CDR3 DNA reads TGTGCCAGTAGTATATTCCCGGATCAGCCCCAGCATTTT. The genes are TRBV19 and TRBJ1-5; the D is unclear. The CDR3 contains 13 residues. From germline, CDR1 is LNHDA and CDR2 SQIVND (reference sequence). Trimming removed 2 bases from V and 5 bases from J, with 7 bases in between.

This clone was detected a few times. The chain employs TRBV9 and TRBJ2-4; the D is unclear. V lost 4 bases and J lost 2, with 10 bases in between. The CDR3 is made up of 14 amino acids. CDR1 SGDLS and CDR2 YYNGEE come from the germline V gene. The CDR3 spells CASSPLRPKNIQYF. The CDR3 coding sequence is TGTGCCAGCAGCCCACTCCGGCCCAAAAACATTCAGTACTTC.

The chain links TRBV28 to TRBJ2-5; D could derive from TRBD1 or TRBD2 (6 bases each). Trimming shortened V by 2 bases and J by 1 base, and 11 bases separated the two germline ends. The CDR3 has 15 residues. Germline V CDR1 and CDR2: MDHEN, SYDVKM. As DNA, the CDR3 is TGTGCCAGCAGTTTAAGGGGGGTGCCCCAAGAGACCCAGTACTTC. Its translation: CASSLRGVPQETQYF.

This chain connects TRBV29-1 to TRBJ2-5; TRBD1 matches 10 bases. The J call may be wrong; the DNA end is better matched by TRBJ2-7. The CDR3 runs to 13 residues. The germline gives CDR1 SQVTM, CDR2 ANQGSEA. CDR3 amino acids: CSVGGQGLHEQYF. CDR3 nucleotides: TGCAGCGTTGGGGGACAGGGGCTCCACGAGCAGTACTTC.

This sequence joins TRBV19 and TRBJ2-3; a possible D gene is TRBD1 (6 bases). The CDR3 contains 17 residues. V was shortened by 3 bases and J by 3 bases, with 19 bases between the two germline ends. The germline CDR1 and CDR2 sequences are LNHDA and SQIVND (reference sequence). Written as DNA, the CDR3 is TGTGCCAGTAGTATTTTCGGAGCCAGGGGAAAGACAGATACGCAGTATTTT. It translates to CASSIFGARGKTDTQYF.

The J gene is TRBJ2-2, the V gene TRBV29-1, with 8 bases fitting TRBD1. V shed 6 bases, J shed 6 bases, and the junction held 9 bases outside the gene matches. The CDR3 extends over 14 amino acids. Germline V gives CDR1 SQVTM, CDR2 ANQGSEA. CDR3 region: CSVIGQGAAGELFF. In DNA, the CDR3 is TGCAGCGTAATCGGGCAGGGGGCCGCCGGGGAGCTGTTTTTT.

This sequence joins TRBV9 and TRBJ1-4, with 8 bases lining up with TRBD1. CDR1 and CDR2 from the germline V gene are SGDLS and YYNGEE. Losses at the gene ends were 4 bases for V and 7 bases for J; bases not matched to a gene: 9. This CDR3 comprises 15 residues. CDR3 bases: TGTGCCAGCAGCTCCGGACAGGGCCGTTTTGAAAAACTGTTTTTT. Amino acids: CASSSGQGRFEKLFF.

This sequence joins TRBV29-1 and TRBJ1-2, with D hard to call. With 4 bases removed from V and 4 bases from J, the gap between germline ends came to 19 bases. The germline V gene has CDR1 SQVTM and CDR2 ANQGSEA. The CDR3 is 15 amino acids. The CDR3 loop is CSVGSRNPSSYGYTF. CDR3 nucleotide sequence: TGCAGCGTTGGGTCCAGGAATCCGTCCTCCTATGGCTACACCTTC.